This T cell receptor beta chain comes out of a study of cytomegalovirus exposure and HLA in healthy donors. Study in general: In a later analysis, the roughly 120 validation repertoires were reported to have used the same platform as the 666 first-cohort repertoires.

Germline lookup yields CDR1 MNHNS and CDR2 SASEGT. CDR3 length equals 15 residues. With 3 bases clipped from V and 0 bases from J, the junction kept 2 bases outside the gene matches. Comment on this clone: Its antigen remains unidentified. Other DNA variants within this sample encode the same CDR3.

Study-level results: In vitro testing confirmed a few CMV-associated chains as specific for CMV antigens. Cytomegalovirus association was assigned to over 150 TCR beta chains.

Method: immunoSEQ multiplex PCR; TCRdb's copy keeps in-frame clones and lacks some. The sample yields 180,000 or so clones, approximately 82% seen once. The source of this sequence is a woman between 25 and 40 years old in good health and CMV-seropositive. The chain joins TRBV6-1 to TRBJ2-3, with 8 positions matching TRBD2. The sample consisted of PBMCs. CDR3 DNA sequence: TGTGCCAGCAGTGACCCTAGCGGGAGCACAGATACGCAGTATTTT. Amino acids: CASSDPSGSTDTQYF.